Below are 16 T cell receptor beta chains sequenced from a single sample in a study of blood T cell repertoires in COVID-19. The protocol was immunoSEQ multiplex PCR, while the TCRdb copy is restricted to in-frame clones and leaves out a portion. The table has roughly 100,000 clones, 70% to 90% seen once. What was sequenced was peripheral blood. The receptors were gathered from a human donor in a cohort sampled during active COVID-19.

As DNA, the CDR3 is TGTGCCAGCAGCTTAGACGCGGGAGAGACCCAGTACTTC. Its protein product is CASSLDAGETQYF. The chain employs TRBV7-9 and TRBJ2-5; tentatively, D is TRBD2 (5 bases). The CDR3 length is 13 residues. Germline V lookup: CDR1 SEHNR, CDR2 FQNEAQ (reference sequence). V shed 1 base and J shed 4 bases, with 7 bases lying between them.

The chain is built from TRBV19 and TRBJ2-7; 7 nucleotides align to TRBD1. CDR3 length equals 14 residues. With V trimmed by 3 bases and J by 1 base, 3 bases remained unmatched. CDR1 and CDR2 from the germline V gene are LNHDA and SQIVND (reference sequence). The chain's CDR3 is CASSIGQESYEQYF. The CDR3 coding sequence is TGTGCCAGTAGTATCGGACAGGAATCCTACGAGCAGTACTTC. Drawing the rest from reference TRBV19 and TRBJ2-7, the complete variable domain is DGGITQSPKYLFRKEGQNVTLSCEQNLNHDAMYWYRQDPGQGLRLIYYSQIVNDFQKGDIAEGYSVSREKKESFPLTVTSAQKNPTAFYLCASSIGQESYEQYFGPGTRLTVT.

The chain links TRBV27 to TRBJ2-1; 11 bases fit TRBD1. Germline lookup yields CDR1 MNHEY and CDR2 SMNVEV (reference sequence). The CDR3 sequence is 16 residues long. The V and J ends lost 5 bases and 3 bases, in that order; junction bases with no gene match: 6. For the CDR3, the DNA is TGTGCCAGCAGTCCTACCGGGACAGGGGGCTACAATGAGCAGTTCTTC. Residues: CASSPTGTGGYNEQFF.

This clone was seen a handful of times. This chain links TRBV4-1 with TRBJ1-5, with D possibly being TRBD1 (5 bases). The CDR3 has 15 residues. Germline CDR1 reads MGHRA; CDR2 reads YSYEKL. V lost 0 bases, J lost 3 bases, and 9 bases lay in between. CDR3 DNA sequence: TGCGCCAGCAGCCAAGACTTGACAGTCAATCAGCCCCAGCATTTT. Its translation: CASSQDLTVNQPQHF.

The chain joins TRBV7-2 to TRBJ1-1; D is unresolved. Looked up from germline, CDR1 is SGHTA and CDR2 is FQGNSA. The CDR3 spans 13 residues. V was clipped by 3 bases and J by 3 bases, with 8 bases between them. CDR3 coding DNA: TGTGCCAGCAGCTTTGGACTCGACACTGAAGCTTTCTTT. Translating it yields CASSFGLDTEAFF.

The CDR3 DNA reads TGTGCCAGCAGGGACAGGGCGGCAGATACGCAGTATTTT. It yields the protein CASRDRAADTQYF. The chain employs TRBV27 and TRBJ2-3, with 8 bases identical to TRBD1. Germline CDR1 reads MNHEY; CDR2 reads SMNVEV (reference sequence). The CDR3 extends over 13 amino acids. Trimming cost V 6 bases and J 4 bases; bases outside gene matches: 3.

The chain combines TRBV10-2 with TRBJ1-1; 8 bases align to TRBD1. Germline loops: CDR1 WSHSY, CDR2 SAAADI. CDR3 length: 14 amino acids. With 7 bases clipped from V and 4 bases from J, the junction kept 8 bases outside the gene matches. The CDR3 loop reads CASNLQGGVTEAFF. CDR3 nucleotide sequence: TGCGCCAGCAACCTACAGGGGGGAGTCACTGAAGCTTTCTTT.

This chain connects TRBV30 to TRBJ1-1; D unclear. Trimming shortened V by 0 bases and J by 4 bases, and 9 bases separated the two germline ends. The CDR3 sequence is 13 residues long. CDR1 and CDR2 from the germline V gene are GTSNPN and SVGIG (reference sequence). The CDR3 protein is CAWSVSRGTEAFF. CDR3 nucleotide sequence: TGTGCCTGGAGTGTGTCGCGGGGCACTGAAGCTTTCTTT.

The V call is TRBV5-5, the J call TRBJ2-7, with 11 bases that match TRBD1. Germline V gene lookup returns CDR1 SGHKS and CDR2 YYEKEE (reference sequence). CDR3 size: 15 residues. Trimming took 4 bases from V and 3 from J; bases not matched to a gene: 6. The CDR3 DNA follows: TGTGCCAGCAGCGCGACCGGGACAGGGGGCTACGAGCAGTACTTC. Translating gives CASSATGTGGYEQYF. The complete variable domain, with remaining parts taken from reference TRBV5-5 and TRBJ2-7, reads DAGVTQSPTHLIKTRGQQVTLRCSPISGHKSVSWYQQVLGQGPQFIFQYYEKEERGRGNFPDRFSARQFPNYSSELNVNALLLGDSALYLCASSATGTGGYEQYFGPGTRLTVT.

This rearrangement joins TRBV9 to TRBJ1-6; possibly TRBD1 for D (5 bases). The CDR3 extends over 16 amino acids. Germline values: CDR1 SGDLS, CDR2 YYNGEE. Trimming removed 5 bases at V and 8 bases at J, with 20 bases between. DNA of the CDR3: TGTGCCAGCAGGGTCCGCGGGACGACCGGGGATTCACCCCTCCACTTT. Residues: CASRVRGTTGDSPLHF.

This chain uses TRBV30 with TRBJ2-7, with 7 bases lining up with TRBD2. Germline CDR1 is GTSNPN and CDR2 is SVGIG (reference sequence). V was pared by 4 bases and J by 6 bases, with 9 bases of the junction left unmatched. The CDR3 consists of 13 residues. For the CDR3, the DNA is TGTGCCTGGATAGCGGGCCGGTTGGGCGAGCAGTACTTC. Protein product: CAWIAGRLGEQYF. The variable domain in full, completed from reference TRBV30 and TRBJ2-7, reads SQTIHQWPATLVQPVGSPLSLECTVEGTSNPNLYWYRQAAGRGLQLLFYSVGIGQISSEVPQNLSASRPQDRQFILSSKKLLLSDSGFYLCAWIAGRLGEQYFGPGTRLTVT.

This clone came up a few times. The chain is built from TRBV28 and TRBJ1-2; 8 nucleotides agree with TRBD1. Germline V gives CDR1 MDHEN, CDR2 SYDVKM. With 10 bases clipped from V and 4 bases from J, the junction kept 8 bases outside the gene matches. This CDR3 spans 13 amino acids. The CDR3 bases are TGTGCCATCCGGACAGGGACGTCCTATGGCTACACCTTC. Translated, it gives CAIRTGTSYGYTF.

This clone came up a few times. The chain recombines TRBV11-2 with TRBJ2-1; TRBD1 aligns across 9 bases. CDR3 length equals 15 residues. J gave up 8 bases and V 4 bases, and 9 bases lay outside the gene matches. In germline, CDR1 is SGHAT, CDR2 FQNNGV. The DNA for the CDR3 is TGTGCCAGCAGCTACAGGGGGCTTCCAGGCGATGAGCAGTTCTTC. It specifies CASSYRGLPGDEQFF.

The J gene is TRBJ1-2, the V gene TRBV18; the D is unclear. Germline assignment: CDR1 KGHSH and CDR2 LQKENI. The CDR3 is 13 amino acids. V dropped 3 bases and J dropped 0 bases, with 5 bases sitting between them. The CDR3, as DNA: TGTGCCAGCTCACCTAATTCTAACTATGGCTACACCTTC. Its protein product is CASSPNSNYGYTF.

This sequence joins TRBV5-1 and TRBJ1-1; 9 nucleotides align to TRBD1. CDR1 and CDR2 (germline): SGHRS, YFSETQ. V dropped 3 bases and J dropped 3; count of bases not matched to a gene: 6. CDR3 length: 15 amino acids. The CDR3 DNA reads as TGCGCCAGCAGCTCCCGGGACAGGGCCGACACTGAAGCTTTCTTT. This sequence encodes CASSSRDRADTEAFF.

This clone was seen just once. The J gene is TRBJ2-3, the V gene TRBV28, with D perhaps matching TRBD2 (5 bases). The germline V and J ends were trimmed by 2 bases and 8 bases, with 11 bases remaining between them. CDR3 length: 13 amino acids. CDR1 is MDHEN and CDR2 is SYDVKM in the germline V gene. The CDR3 reads CASSLDPGFTQYF. The CDR3 coding sequence is TGTGCCAGCAGTTTAGATCCGGGATTTACGCAGTATTTT. Full variable domain (remainder filled in from reference TRBV28 and TRBJ2-3): DVKVTQSSRYLVKRTGEKVFLECVQDMDHENMFWYRQDPGLGLRLIYFSYDVKMKEKGDIPEGYSVSREKKERFSLILESASTNQTSMYLCASSLDPGFTQYFGPGTRLTVL.